A single sample is the source of the 14 T cell receptor beta chains below, sequenced in a study of T cells in Graves' hyperthyroidism and ophthalmopathy. TCR beta CDR3 sequences were amplified from RNA transcripts. Using the HTBI primer set, a first-round RT-PCR was run on the TCR CDR3. TCRdb re-called the multiplex PCR reads with MiXCR, one entry per CDR3 protein. Here the sample spans about half a million distinct CDR3 sequences, around 20% being singletons. The sequenced sample consisted of blood. The receptors come from a man aged 35 to 55 with Graves' ophthalmopathy.

The chain joins TRBV15 to TRBJ2-1; D unresolved. Germline V gene lookup returns CDR1 LNHNV and CDR2 YYDKDF (reference sequence). V was clipped by 6 bases and J by 2 bases, with 8 bases between them. This CDR3 comprises 13 residues. The CDR3 sequence: CATSSVAYNEQFF. In nucleotides, the CDR3 is TGTGCCACCAGTTCCGTCGCCTACAATGAGCAGTTCTTC. The whole variable domain, remainder taken from reference TRBV15 and TRBJ2-1, is DAMVIQNPRYQVTQFGKPVTLSCSQTLNHNVMYWYQQKSSQAPKLLFHYYDKDFNNEADTPDNFQSRRPNTSFCFLDIRSPGLGDTAMYLCATSSVAYNEQFFGPGTRLTVL.

This clonotype has a count of ten or more. The rearrangement joins TRBV5-1 to TRBJ2-3, with D possibly being TRBD2 (5 bases). Germline values: CDR1 SGHRS, CDR2 YFSETQ. The ends were cut back, 4 bases at V and 2 bases at J, with 11 bases in the middle. The CDR3 is 14 amino acids. The CDR3 DNA sequence: TGCGCCAGCAGCCCCCGGGATCTCACAGATACGCAGTATTTT. Its protein is CASSPRDLTDTQYF.

This clonotype was counted only a few times. The chain joins TRBV5-1 to TRBJ2-7, with 7 positions matching TRBD2. The CDR3 is 13 amino acids. Germline lookup yields CDR1 SGHRS and CDR2 YFSETQ. V shed 1 base, J shed 6 bases, and the junction held 4 bases outside the gene matches. The CDR3 bases are TGCGCCAGCAGCTTGACCACGGGGGGCGAGCAGTACTTC. Its translation is CASSLTTGGEQYF.

V gene TRBV9 combines with J gene TRBJ2-5; the match to TRBD1 covers 8 bases. Germline V gives CDR1 SGDLS, CDR2 YYNGEE. This CDR3 comprises 15 residues. V shed 4 bases, J shed 0 bases, and the junction held 5 bases outside the gene matches. This chain's CDR3 is CASSHLTGDQETQYF. DNA for the CDR3: TGTGCCAGCAGCCACCTGACAGGGGACCAAGAGACCCAGTACTTC.

This clonotype has just a few counts. The chain couples TRBV4-3 to TRBJ1-2; no firm D call. V lost 0 bases, J lost 4 bases, and 9 bases lay in between. CDR1 LGHNA and CDR2 YSLEER come from the germline V gene. This CDR3 has 14 amino acids. CDR3 amino acids: CASSQDQTVYGYTF. The CDR3 nucleotides read TGCGCCAGCAGCCAAGATCAAACAGTCTATGGCTACACCTTC.

In this sample, this clonotype turned up many times. The chain carries TRBV2 and TRBJ1-4, with D perhaps TRBD1 (5 bases). Germline CDR1 and CDR2: SNHLY and FYNNEI. CDR3 size: 15 residues. Trimming took 4 bases from V and 8 from J, leaving 17 bases between them. The CDR3 loop is CASSVGHLEDEKLFF. The CDR3 DNA sequence: TGTGCCAGCAGTGTAGGACACCTCGAGGACGAAAAACTGTTTTTT. Together with reference TRBV2 and TRBJ1-4, the CDR3 gives the full variable domain: EPEVTQTPSHQVTQMGQEVILRCVPISNHLYFYWYRQILGQKVEFLVSFYNNEISEKSEIFDDQFSVERPDGSNFTLKIRSTKLEDSAMYFCASSVGHLEDEKLFFGSGTQLSVL.

This clonotype was seen only a few times. This rearrangement joins TRBV9 to TRBJ2-1, with unresolved D. CDR1 is SGDLS, CDR2 YYNGEE, per germline. CDR3 length: 16 residues. V was pared by 1 base and J by 5 bases, with 16 bases between. CDR3 residues: CASSVIGGRFNNEQFF. The DNA of the CDR3 is TGTGCCAGCAGCGTAATCGGTGGAAGATTCAACAATGAGCAGTTCTTC. Variable domain in full (rest from reference TRBV9 and TRBJ2-1): DSGVTQTPKHLITATGQRVTLRCSPRSGDLSVYWYQQSLDQGLQFLIQYYNGEERAKGNILERFSAQQFPDLHSELNLSSLELGDSALYFCASSVIGGRFNNEQFFGPGTRLTVL.

J is TRBJ1-1 and V is TRBV20-1; D ambiguous. The CDR3 is made up of 13 amino acids. In germline, CDR1 is DFQATT, CDR2 SNEGSKA (reference sequence). Trimming pared 3 bases from V and 7 bases from J, leaving 15 bases between. The CDR3 region is CSASHNQEVEAFF. The CDR3 bases are TGCAGTGCTAGTCACAATCAGGAAGTTGAAGCTTTCTTT.

This clonotype was counted at least ten times. V is TRBV28 and J is TRBJ2-1; either TRBD1 or TRBD2 may supply D (5 bases each). Germline CDR1 MDHEN, CDR2 SYDVKM. Trimming shortened V by 6 bases and J by 7 bases, and 16 bases separated the two germline ends. CDR3 length equals 14 residues. DNA for the CDR3: TGTGCCAGCAGGGGGGATAGAACGGTGAATGAGCAGTTCTTC. Translating it yields CASRGDRTVNEQFF.

The chain has TRBV6-2 or TRBV6-3 and TRBJ1-2, with 8 bases fitting TRBD1. This CDR3 spans 13 amino acids. J was trimmed by 3 bases and V by 9 bases; bases with no gene match: 6. In germline, CDR1 is MNHEY, CDR2 SVGEGT. CDR3 nucleotides: TGTGCCAGTATACAGGGGGATGACTATGGCTACACCTTC. Protein sequence: CASIQGDDYGYTF.

Many counts were recorded for this clonotype. The rearrangement joins TRBV7-6 to TRBJ2-1; D possibly corresponds to TRBD1 (5 bases). The V gene's germline CDR1 is SGHVS and CDR2 FNYEAQ. The CDR3 consists of 14 residues. V lost 0 bases and J lost 5, with 8 bases in between. Written as DNA, the CDR3 is TGTGCCAGCAGCTTAGCGCTAGGGGACAATGAGCAGTTCTTC. Translation gives CASSLALGDNEQFF.

CDR3 coding DNA: TGCAGCGTTGAAGGACTAGCGGAAGTCTACAATGAGCAGTTCTTC. It is translated as CSVEGLAEVYNEQFF. The chain joins TRBV29-1 to TRBJ2-1, with 9 bases aligning to TRBD2. Germline CDR1 is SQVTM and CDR2 is ANQGSEA. Trimming removed 1 base from V and 3 bases from J; junction bases left unmatched: 4. CDR3 length equals 15 residues.

The chain joins TRBV5-6 to TRBJ2-3; 8 positions match TRBD2. Germline V gene lookup returns CDR1 SGHDT and CDR2 YYEEEE. With 4 bases clipped from V and 0 bases from J, the junction kept 7 bases outside the gene matches. This CDR3 has 16 residues. CDR3 coding DNA: TGTGCCAGCAGCCGTCCGACTAGCGCCAGCACAGATACGCAGTATTTT. Translated: CASSRPTSASTDTQYF.

The sample holds a few counts of this clonotype. V is TRBV5-1 and J is TRBJ2-7; D is uncertain. The length of the CDR3 is 14 residues. Trimming took off 0 bases at V and 3 bases at J, with 10 bases between the two ends. The germline gives CDR1 SGHRS, CDR2 YFSETQ. CDR3 DNA: TGCGCCAGCAGCTTGGGAGCAGGCCACTACGAGCAGTACTTC. Amino acid sequence: CASSLGAGHYEQYF.